The 12 T cell receptor beta chains below all came from one sample that was sequenced in a study of cytomegalovirus exposure and HLA in healthy donors. 60 Vbeta and 13 Jbeta primers were used in PCR. Sequenced by immunoSEQ multiplex PCR; TCRdb stores in-frame clones only, minus some. Here the sample spans about 190,000 clones, 65% to 80% being singletons. Sequences were obtained from PBMCs. The source is a young man in good health and CMV-seropositive.

This clone was seen only a few times. CDR3 sequence (DNA): TGTGCCAGCAGTTTACAGGGGGCTTCTAATGAAAAACTGTTTTTT. Amino acids: CASSLQGASNEKLFF. The chain has TRBV27 and TRBJ1-4; 8 nucleotides match TRBD1. The junction had 2 bases not matched to a gene; V was cut back by 2 bases and J by 3 bases. CDR1 is MNHEY, CDR2 SMNVEV, per germline (reference sequence). The CDR3 consists of 15 residues.

J is TRBJ2-1 and V is TRBV6-6; 8 positions match TRBD1. The CDR3 has 16 amino acids. Germline V gene lookup returns CDR1 MNHNY and CDR2 SVGAGI (reference sequence). After removal of 7 bases from V and 3 bases from J, the junction contained 11 bases not matched to a gene. This chain's CDR3 is CASNWKGQENYNEQFF. CDR3 coding DNA: TGTGCCAGCAATTGGAAGGGACAGGAAAACTACAATGAGCAGTTCTTC.

This clone was seen once. The chain is built from TRBV5-1 and TRBJ1-1, with D uncertain. Germline V lookup: CDR1 SGHRS, CDR2 YFSETQ. This CDR3 has 14 residues. V gave up 0 bases and J gave up 6 bases, with 12 bases separating them. This CDR3 reads CASSLDTGSSEAFF. The CDR3 nucleotides are TGCGCCAGCAGCTTGGATACGGGGAGCTCTGAAGCTTTCTTT.

The chain carries TRBV18 and TRBJ1-4; the D gene is possibly TRBD1 (5 bases). The CDR3 extends over 14 amino acids. CDR1 is KGHSH, CDR2 LQKENI, per germline. V was trimmed by 3 bases and J by 4 bases, leaving 9 bases between them. The CDR3 loop reads CASSPGLSNEKLFF. The DNA of the CDR3 is TGTGCCAGCTCACCGGGACTGAGTAATGAAAAACTGTTTTTT. Full variable domain (rest looked up from reference TRBV18 and TRBJ1-4): NAGVMQNPRHLVRRRGQEARLRCSPMKGHSHVYWYRQLPEEGLKFMVYLQKENIIDESGMPKERFSAEFPKEGPSILRIQQVVRGDSAAYFCASSPGLSNEKLFFGSGTQLSVL.

The chain carries TRBV2 and TRBJ1-2; 8 bases are shared with TRBD1. With V trimmed by 8 bases and J by 5 bases, 10 bases remained unmatched. The CDR3 consists of 14 residues. Germline assignment: CDR1 SNHLY and CDR2 FYNNEI. Written as DNA, the CDR3 is TGTGCCAGCGGGGGGCAGGGGGCGCGGTATGGCTACACCTTC. Translated, it gives CASGGQGARYGYTF.

This chain connects TRBV5-4 to TRBJ1-6; TRBD1 agrees at 8 bases. Germline CDR1 is SGHNT and CDR2 is YYREEE (reference sequence). This CDR3 region has 14 residues. The junction had 8 bases not matched to a gene; V was cut back by 4 bases and J by 11 bases. The CDR3: CASSKMDRAAPLHF. The DNA for the CDR3 is TGTGCCAGCAGCAAGATGGACAGGGCGGCACCCCTCCACTTT.

The chain employs TRBV10-3 and TRBJ1-2; D might be TRBD1 (5 bases). Trimming took 7 bases from V and 6 from J, leaving 15 bases between them. CDR1 and CDR2 from the germline V gene are ENHRY and SYGVKD. This CDR3 spans 13 amino acids. In DNA, the CDR3 is TGTGCCATCAAAGGCAGGGAGGAAGATGGCTACACCTTC. It yields the protein CAIKGREEDGYTF.

The chain combines TRBV27 with TRBJ2-7, with D tentatively TRBD1 (6 bases). Germline CDR1 and CDR2: MNHEY and SMNVEV (reference sequence). Between the trimmed V and J ends, which lost 5 bases and 2 bases, there was a span of 13 bases. The CDR3 runs to 14 residues. CDR3 amino acids: CASSPLTGAYEQYF. CDR3 DNA: TGTGCCAGCAGTCCGTTGACAGGCGCCTACGAGCAGTACTTC.

This clone has just a few counts. The chain combines TRBV4-3 with TRBJ1-1; tentatively, D is TRBD1 (5 bases). The CDR3 consists of 15 residues. V was trimmed by 4 bases and J by 1 base, leaving 13 bases between them. Per germline, CDR1 LGHNA and CDR2 YSLEER. The CDR3: CASSRRGGANTEAFF. CDR3 nucleotide sequence: TGCGCCAGCAGCCGGCGGGGCGGGGCGAACACTGAAGCTTTCTTT.

J is TRBJ2-5 and V is TRBV28; 10 bases fit TRBD1. From germline, CDR1 is MDHEN and CDR2 SYDVKM. Trimming removed 10 bases from V and 2 bases from J; junction bases left unmatched: 4. The CDR3 sequence is 13 residues long. In nucleotides, the CDR3 is TGTGCCACCGACAGGGGGCTTCAAGAGACCCAGTACTTC. Its translation is CATDRGLQETQYF.

CDR3 protein: CASSLGASNEKLFF. CDR3 in DNA: TGTGCCAGCAGCTTAGGTGCGTCTAATGAAAAACTGTTTTTT. V is TRBV7-9 and J is TRBJ1-4, with D uncertain. Trimming cost V 1 base and J 3 bases, with 6 bases left between them. Germline V lookup: CDR1 SEHNR, CDR2 FQNEAQ (reference sequence). The CDR3 spans 14 residues. Filled out from reference TRBV7-9 and TRBJ1-4, the complete variable domain reads DTGVSQNPRHKITKRGQNVTFRCDPISEHNRLYWYRQTLGQGPEFLTYFQNEAQLEKSRLLSDRFSAERPKGSFSTLEIQRTEQGDSAMYLCASSLGASNEKLFFGSGTQLSVL.

This clone was picked up a small number of times. The V call is TRBV9, the J call TRBJ1-5; 9 bases agree with TRBD1. There are 14 residues in the CDR3. Germline assignment: CDR1 SGDLS and CDR2 YYNGEE. With 3 bases clipped from V and 4 bases from J, the junction kept 2 bases outside the gene matches. CDR3: CASSAGQGNQPQHF. CDR3 sequence (DNA): TGTGCCAGCAGCGCAGGACAGGGGAATCAGCCCCAGCATTTT.